Here is one TCR beta chain with its context. Its cognate antigen is unknown. This specimen belongs to a study of T cells expressing NK-cell markers. Across the study: Obtained from sorted CD3+CD56+NKG2C+, CD3+CD56+NKG2C- and CD3+CD56-NKG2C+ T cells were the TCR beta repertoires. Of eight sequenced donors, seven were HCMV-seropositive and one HCMV-seronegative. Findings of the study overall: Dominant NKG2C+ clonotypes in roughly 6 donors made up 1.0-7.0% of CD8+ T cells.

Germline lookup yields CDR1 MDHEN and CDR2 SYDVKM. The CDR3 spans 17 residues. As the method of synthesis, 5'RACE template switching with UMIs yielded TCR beta cDNA. For each CDR3 protein, TCRdb gives one entry from its re-call of the 5' RACE reads, without DNA. In all, the sample yields 120,000 to 150,000 distinct CDR3 sequences. Sequenced input: blood T cells: a sorted CD56 or NKG2C T cell subset, CD4+ or CD8+ T cells, or bulk PBMC T cells (not recorded which). The chain has TRBV28 and TRBJ2-7; the D call of TRBD1 rests on TCRdb alone, since no DNA is present to check it. The receptor was derived from a man between 18 and 29 years old in good health. CDR3 sequence: CASSRKSGTGYVHEQYF.